This T cell receptor beta chain was identified during a study of T cell repertoires in ileal Crohn's disease. Across the whole study: Patients had a median roughly 7.9-year disease duration, and over 30% were active smokers. Every patient was operated on for stricturing (roughly 61%) or penetrating (39%) complications. About half of patients got postoperative therapy: approximately 12 thiopurines, approximately 17 anti-TNF.

Sequenced by immunoSEQ multiplex PCR; TCRdb stores in-frame clones only, minus some. The sample contains approximately 17,000 clones, 70% to 90% of which appear only once. Study results and caveats: Sorted CD8 T cells held more high-frequency clones than CD4.

V dropped 4 bases and J dropped 2 bases, with 19 bases sitting between them. Germline V lookup: CDR1 SGHDN, CDR2 FVKESK. CDR3 length equals 17 residues. Comments on this clone: What it binds is not known.

The chain combines TRBV14 with TRBJ2-3; TRBD1 might be the D (6 bases). The sequencing sample was made of ileal tissue. The clonotype originates from an adult with Crohn's disease. The CDR3 coding sequence is TGTGCCAGCAGCCTCCTACTCAGGGGTACCCACACAGATACGCAGTATTTT. It encodes CASSLLLRGTHTDTQYF.